This paragraph covers one TCR beta chain sequence. The source of the sample is a study of blood T cell repertoires in COVID-19. About the study: COVID-19 samples collected from the United States, Italy and Spain covered acute and convalescent phases.

Authors' processing steps: Estimated nucleated cell counts came from reference gene primer amplification. Clones were read by immunoSEQ multiplex PCR, and TCRdb kept only the in-frame ones, dropping some. That table furnishes V, J and clone size, whereas the DNA furnished D and trimming. The table has about 320,000 clones, roughly 82% seen once. Germline values: CDR1 WSHSY, CDR2 SAAADI. CDR3 length equals 12 residues. Trimming cost V 2 bases and J 6 bases, with 7 bases left between them. The source is a woman between 50 and 59 years old with acute or convalescent COVID-19. Material: peripheral blood. The chain has TRBV10-2 and TRBJ1-2; possible D gene TRBD1, 6 bases. CDR3 in amino acids: CASSEDRHGYTF. In nucleotides, the CDR3 is TGCGCCAGCAGTGAGGACAGGCATGGCTACACCTTC.